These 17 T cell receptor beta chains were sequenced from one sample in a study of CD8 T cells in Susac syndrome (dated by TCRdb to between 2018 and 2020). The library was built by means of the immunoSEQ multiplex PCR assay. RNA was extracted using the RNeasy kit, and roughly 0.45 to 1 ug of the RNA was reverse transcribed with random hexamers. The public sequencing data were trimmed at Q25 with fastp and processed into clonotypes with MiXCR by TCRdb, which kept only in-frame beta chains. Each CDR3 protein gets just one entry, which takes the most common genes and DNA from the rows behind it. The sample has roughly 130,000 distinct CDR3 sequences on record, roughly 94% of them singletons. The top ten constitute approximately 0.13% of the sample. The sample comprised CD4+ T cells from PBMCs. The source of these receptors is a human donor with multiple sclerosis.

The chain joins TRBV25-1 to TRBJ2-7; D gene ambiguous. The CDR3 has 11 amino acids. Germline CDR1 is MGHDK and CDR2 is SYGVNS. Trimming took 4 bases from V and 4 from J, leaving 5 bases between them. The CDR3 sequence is CASSGRYEQYF. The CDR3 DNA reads TGTGCCAGCAGTGGCCGTTACGAGCAGTACTTC.

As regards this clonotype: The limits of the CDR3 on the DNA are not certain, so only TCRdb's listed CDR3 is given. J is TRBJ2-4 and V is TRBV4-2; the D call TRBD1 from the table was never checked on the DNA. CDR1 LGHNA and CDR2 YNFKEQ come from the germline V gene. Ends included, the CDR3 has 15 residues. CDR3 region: CASSRGVGQGNIQHF.

DNA for the CDR3: TGTGCCAGCAGGAAAGGCAGGGGGACGAACACCGGGGAGCTGTTTTTT. This gives the protein CASRKGRGTNTGELFF. The chain combines TRBV7-2 with TRBJ2-2, with 7 bases matching TRBD1. Germline trimming cut 6 bases from V and 0 bases from J; bases unmatched to any gene: 7. CDR3 length: 16 amino acids. The germline V gene encodes CDR1 SGHTA and CDR2 FQGNSA.

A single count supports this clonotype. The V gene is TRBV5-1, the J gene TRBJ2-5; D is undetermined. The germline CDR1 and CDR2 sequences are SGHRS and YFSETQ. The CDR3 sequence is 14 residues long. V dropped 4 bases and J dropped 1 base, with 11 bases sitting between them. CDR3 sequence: CASSPSELQETQYF. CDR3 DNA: TGCGCCAGCAGCCCCTCGGAGCTCCAAGAGACCCAGTACTTC.

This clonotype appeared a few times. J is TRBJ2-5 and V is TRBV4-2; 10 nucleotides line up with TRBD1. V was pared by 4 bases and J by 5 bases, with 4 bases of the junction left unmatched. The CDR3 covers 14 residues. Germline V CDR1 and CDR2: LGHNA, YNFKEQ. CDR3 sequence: CASSPTGGRETQYF. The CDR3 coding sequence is TGTGCCAGCAGCCCGACAGGGGGCAGGGAGACCCAGTACTTC.

The CDR3 DNA sequence: TGTGCCTGGAGCAGTCGACGAGAGACCCAGTACTTC. Translation: CAWSSRRETQYF. The chain joins TRBV30 to TRBJ2-5; D remains unclear. The CDR3 is 12 amino acids. Germline CDR1 reads GTSNPN; CDR2 reads SVGIG (reference sequence). Trimming removed 3 bases at V and 4 bases at J, with 9 bases between.

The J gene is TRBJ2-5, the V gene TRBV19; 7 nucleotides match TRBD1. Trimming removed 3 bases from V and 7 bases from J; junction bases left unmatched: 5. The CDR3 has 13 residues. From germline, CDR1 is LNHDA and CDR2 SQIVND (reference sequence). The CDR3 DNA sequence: TGTGCCAGTAGTATTGGACAGGACGGGACCCAGTACTTC. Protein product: CASSIGQDGTQYF.

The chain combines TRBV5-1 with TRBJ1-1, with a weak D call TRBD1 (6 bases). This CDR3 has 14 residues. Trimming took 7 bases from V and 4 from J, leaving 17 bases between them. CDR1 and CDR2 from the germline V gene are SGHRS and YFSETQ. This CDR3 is CASRPGGEGTEAFF. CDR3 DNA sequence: TGCGCCAGCCGACCTGGGGGCGAGGGCACTGAAGCTTTCTTT. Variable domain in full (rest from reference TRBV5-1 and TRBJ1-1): KAGVTQTPRYLIKTRGQQVTLSCSPISGHRSVSWYQQTPGQGLQFLFEYFSETQRNKGNFPGRFSGRQFSNSRSEMNVSTLELGDSALYLCASRPGGEGTEAFFGQGTRLTVV.

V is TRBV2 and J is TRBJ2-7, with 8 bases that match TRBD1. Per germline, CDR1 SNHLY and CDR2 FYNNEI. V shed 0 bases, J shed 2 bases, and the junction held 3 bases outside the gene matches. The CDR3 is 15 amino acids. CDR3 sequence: CASSEAGTGTYEQYF. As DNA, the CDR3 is TGTGCCAGCAGTGAAGCGGGGACAGGTACCTACGAGCAGTACTTC.

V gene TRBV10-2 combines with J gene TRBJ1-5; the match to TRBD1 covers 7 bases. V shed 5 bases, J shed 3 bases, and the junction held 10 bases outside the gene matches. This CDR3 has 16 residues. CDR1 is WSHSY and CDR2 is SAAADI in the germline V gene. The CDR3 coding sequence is TGCGCCAGCAGTACGGGACAGAGTTCCGACAATCAGCCCCAGCATTTT. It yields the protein CASSTGQSSDNQPQHF.

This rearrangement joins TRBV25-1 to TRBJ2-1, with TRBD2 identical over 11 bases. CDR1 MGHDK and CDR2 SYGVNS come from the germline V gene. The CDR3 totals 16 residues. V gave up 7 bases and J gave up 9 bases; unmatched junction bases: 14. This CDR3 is CASTYLSGRGISEQFF. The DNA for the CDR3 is TGTGCCAGCACTTACCTTAGCGGGAGGGGAATAAGTGAGCAGTTCTTC.

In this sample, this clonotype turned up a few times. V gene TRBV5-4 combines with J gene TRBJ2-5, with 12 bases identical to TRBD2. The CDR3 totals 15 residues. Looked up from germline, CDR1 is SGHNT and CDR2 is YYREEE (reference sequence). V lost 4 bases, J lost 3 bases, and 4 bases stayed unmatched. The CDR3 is CASSLRTSGEETQYF. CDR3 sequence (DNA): TGTGCCAGCAGCCTTCGGACTAGCGGGGAAGAGACCCAGTACTTC.

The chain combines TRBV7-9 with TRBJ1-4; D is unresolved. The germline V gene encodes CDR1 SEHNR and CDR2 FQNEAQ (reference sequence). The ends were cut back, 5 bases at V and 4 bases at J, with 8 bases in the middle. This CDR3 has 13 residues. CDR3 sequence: CASSRSINEKLFF. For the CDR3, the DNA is TGTGCCAGCAGCCGTTCAATTAATGAAAAACTGTTTTTT.

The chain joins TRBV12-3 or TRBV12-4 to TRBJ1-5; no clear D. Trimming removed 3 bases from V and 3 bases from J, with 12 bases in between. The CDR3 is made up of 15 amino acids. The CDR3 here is CASSLEGGNNQPQHF. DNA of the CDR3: TGTGCCAGCAGTTTGGAGGGTGGGAACAATCAGCCCCAGCATTTT.

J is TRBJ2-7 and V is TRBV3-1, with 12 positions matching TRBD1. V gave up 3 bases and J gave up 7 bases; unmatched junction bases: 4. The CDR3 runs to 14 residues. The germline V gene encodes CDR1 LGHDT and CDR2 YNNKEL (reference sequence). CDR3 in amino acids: CASSQRDRGREQYF. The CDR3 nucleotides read TGTGCCAGCAGCCAGAGGGACAGGGGGCGGGAGCAGTACTTC.

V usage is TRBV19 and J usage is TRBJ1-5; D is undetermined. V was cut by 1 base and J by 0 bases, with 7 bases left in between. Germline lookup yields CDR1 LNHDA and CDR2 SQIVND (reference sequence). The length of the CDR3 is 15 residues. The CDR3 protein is CASSIGRYSNQPQHF. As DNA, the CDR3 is TGTGCCAGTAGTATAGGTCGGTATAGCAATCAGCCCCAGCATTTT.

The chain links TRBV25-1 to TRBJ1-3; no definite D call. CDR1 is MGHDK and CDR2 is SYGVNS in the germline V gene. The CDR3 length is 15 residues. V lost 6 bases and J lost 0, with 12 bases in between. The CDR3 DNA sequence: TGTGCCAGCAGCACGTTCGTGGACTCTGGAAACACCATATATTTT. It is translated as CASSTFVDSGNTIYF.